Listed below are T cell receptor beta chains from one sample, sequenced in a study of control samples from healthy donors and cancer patients. TCRdb's copy holds only in-frame clones and misses some; the assay was immunoSEQ multiplex PCR. In the table there are 90,000 to 150,000 clones, approximately 90% of which are singletons. The sample comprised blood. The source is a young man in good health. Both conserved end residues are part of each CDR3.

TRBV11-3	TRBJ2-2	CASSDWTSPTGELFF
TRBV7-9	TRBJ2-2	CASRPGLANTGELFF
TRBV6-5	TRBJ2-3	CASRAGPSTDTQYF
TRBV3-1/TRBV3-2	TRBJ1-3	CASSPSWSGNTIYF
TRBV6-1	TRBJ2-3	CASSEVGNTDTQYF
TRBV11-2	TRBJ1-6	CASSFNGRDSPLHF
TRBV11-2	TRBJ1-1	CASSLKDPTGPYEAFF
TRBV11-3	TRBJ2-1	CASSLGMNVNEQFF
TRBV10-3	TRBJ2-6	CASREGTGANVLTF
TRBV11-3	TRBJ2-4	CASSWETGSEAKNIQYF
TRBV5-5	TRBJ1-2	CASSETGAPNYGYTF
TRBV5-5	TRBJ2-2	CASSLEGNTGELFF
TRBV21-1	TRBJ1-6	CASSKVGTVEFTPHF
TRBV5-1	TRBJ2-5	CASSFITGEETQYF
TRBV20-1	TRBJ2-1	CSARDNEQFF
TRBV10-1	TRBJ1-4	CASSESSRETNEKLFF
TRBV11-3	TRBJ2-3	CASSSTEGWTDTQYF
TRBV6-1	TRBJ1-1	CASSESGGNWAEAFF
TRBV19	TRBJ1-3	CASRGGGAGNTIYF
TRBV7-3	TRBJ2-2	CASSLGFTGELFF
TRBV18	TRBJ1-5	CASSPGAGSNQPQHF
TRBV12-3/TRBV12-4	TRBJ1-2	CASSLKGGYGYTF
TRBV2	TRBJ1-1	CATAQALGRANTEAFF
TRBV11-2	TRBJ1-2	CASSLEQRGNYGYTF
TRBV5-1	TRBJ1-4	CASSLGQGKEKLFF
TRBV6-4	TRBJ2-5	CASSPRPSNQETQYF
TRBV12-3/TRBV12-4	TRBJ1-2	CASSSQGGYGYTF
TRBV20-1	TRBJ2-5	CSASDWTPQETQYF
TRBV11-2	TRBJ1-2	CASSLVPGSYGYTF
TRBV5-6	TRBJ2-6	CASSTAGTMVASGANVLTF
TRBV11-2	TRBJ2-1	CASSLDQIRLGEQFF
TRBV3-1/TRBV3-2	TRBJ2-3	CASSQARLAGGSDTQYF
TRBV3-1/TRBV3-2	TRBJ2-2	CASNPSGTIQGGGELFF
TRBV7-7	TRBJ2-1	CASSARTGYNEQFF
TRBV5-1	TRBJ2-2	CASSHILNTGELFF
TRBV7-9	TRBJ1-5	CASSTGGRNQPQHF
TRBV24-1	TRBJ1-5	CATSPRDRVGQPQHF
TRBV15	TRBJ1-6	CATSRDLGQERFQNSPLHF
TRBV28	TRBJ1-1	CASSSPYRGRTEAFF
TRBV11-1	TRBJ2-2	CASSPREGVEAGELFF
TRBV6-5	TRBJ2-4	CASSYENIQYF
TRBV29-1	TRBJ1-2	CSVFGQGEYYGYTF
TRBV30	TRBJ1-5	CAWSVRGQGNQPQHF
TRBV5-5	TRBJ1-3	CASSLASSGNTIYF
TRBV5-5	TRBJ2-1	CASRVVERGSSYNEQFF
TRBV30	TRBJ1-2	CAWSLNRGEGGYTF